The present T cell receptor (beta chain) was sequenced within a study of CD8+CD57+ T cells in acquired aplastic anemia. Study summary: An average of 3.2 ug of DNA was obtained from sorted CD4+ and CD8+ cells. Notes on the study in general: Fewer than 30 CD8+ CDR3 sequences were shared between patients and controls.

Per germline, CDR1 WNHNN and CDR2 SYGVQD (reference sequence). V lost 7 bases, J lost 4 bases, and 28 bases lay in between. There are 18 residues in the CDR3. This clonotype appeared many times. Its antigen is as yet unknown. Whoever was chosen for sequencing had shown CD8+CD57+ cell expansion by flow cytometry. Acquired aplastic anemia of severe grade affected all patients. At blood sampling, none of the patients had yet received therapy. Using genomic DNA as the template, TCR beta VDJ and CDR3 profiling was carried out. A single record per CDR3 protein comes from TCRdb applying MiXCR to the reads. This sample has over 150,000 distinct CDR3 sequences; around 75% occur once, and the top ten carry roughly half.

The chain employs TRBV10-1 and TRBJ1-1; the D is unclear. The specimen sequenced was sorted CD4+, CD8+, or CD8+CD57+ T cells (not recorded which) from PBMCs. The source is a human donor with aplastic anemia. The CDR3 region has the DNA TGCGCCAGCACCAACGGAATGTCCGGGCCCTACAAGGGCACTGAAGCTTTCTTT. This encodes CASTNGMSGPYKGTEAFF.